The 15 T cell receptor beta chains in this list originate from one sample, sequenced in a study of T cells in Graves' hyperthyroidism and ophthalmopathy. There were TCR beta CDR3 regions amplified from RNA transcripts. Using the HTBI primer set, a first-round RT-PCR was run on the TCR CDR3. TCRdb recomputed calls from the multiplex PCR reads with MiXCR, one row per CDR3 protein. The repertoire holds roughly 400,000 distinct CDR3 sequences, with around 15% as singletons. Sequenced input: blood. The receptor set was obtained from a man aged 45-65 years with Graves' ophthalmopathy.

This clonotype turned up a few times. This rearrangement joins TRBV5-5 to TRBJ2-2; maybe TRBD2 (5 bases). Trimming removed 4 bases at V and 6 bases at J, with 10 bases between. The CDR3 contains 13 residues. Germline V gives CDR1 SGHKS, CDR2 YYEKEE (reference sequence). CDR3 DNA: TGTGCCAGCAGCCCCGGGATTGCCGGGGAGCTGTTTTTT. Encoded protein: CASSPGIAGELFF.

Written as DNA, the CDR3 is TGTGCCAGCAGTTTGGGGTCAACAGAGACCCAGTACTTC. This codes for CASSLGSTETQYF. The chain has TRBV28 and TRBJ2-5; D not resolved. Trimming removed 3 bases from V and 4 bases from J, with 9 bases in between. This CDR3 region has 13 residues. The germline V gene encodes CDR1 MDHEN and CDR2 SYDVKM.

The chain has TRBV7-9 and TRBJ2-7, with TRBD2 identical over 8 bases. Germline V gives CDR1 SEHNR, CDR2 FQNEAQ (reference sequence). J was trimmed by 4 bases and V by 5 bases; bases with no gene match: 10. The CDR3 extends over 15 amino acids. The CDR3 spells CASSPPAGEWYEQYF. The DNA for the CDR3 is TGTGCCAGCAGCCCCCCAGCGGGAGAGTGGTACGAGCAGTACTTC.

This clonotype has more than one count but fewer than ten. J is TRBJ1-6 and V is TRBV6-1, with unresolved D. Trimming left V 7 bases short and J 0 bases short, with 16 bases between. This CDR3 comprises 17 residues. CDR1 is MNHNS, CDR2 SASEGT, per germline. The CDR3 DNA sequence: TGTGCCAGCAATAGGGCAGCATTGAGCTCCTATAATTCACCCCTCCACTTT. This translates into CASNRAALSSYNSPLHF.

The chain uses TRBV3-1 and TRBJ1-3; no reliable D call. V shed 5 bases and J shed 15 bases, with 17 bases lying between them. The CDR3 runs to 12 residues. Germline V gene sequence: CDR1 LGHDT, CDR2 YNNKEL (reference sequence). The CDR3 DNA is TGTGCCAGCAGCTCCCGGGGAGTGGCCACATATTTT. Translating gives CASSSRGVATYF.

In the case of this clonotype: A much larger clone is a single base away; this may be a read error. The chain uses TRBV30 and TRBJ2-2; 9 bases align to TRBD1. The germline CDR1 and CDR2 sequences are GTSNPN and SVGIG (reference sequence). This CDR3 comprises 15 residues. The junction had 11 bases not matched to a gene; V was cut back by 3 bases and J by 9 bases. The CDR3: CAWRKPGQGVRELFF. DNA of the CDR3: TGTGCCTGGAGGAAACCGGGACAGGGAGTCAGGGAGCTGTTTTTT.

This clonotype was counted ten times or more. The chain employs TRBV12-3 or TRBV12-4 and TRBJ1-1; D gene ambiguous. Between the trimmed V and J ends, which lost 4 bases and 1 base, there was a span of 7 bases. This CDR3 spans 13 amino acids. The CDR3 DNA sequence: TGTGCCAGCAGTTATAAGGAGAACACTGAAGCTTTCTTT. Translation gives CASSYKENTEAFF.

The genes are TRBV19 and TRBJ2-7, with D uncertain. V was clipped by 6 bases and J by 0 bases, with 9 bases between them. Germline V gene data show CDR1 as LNHDA and CDR2 as SQIVND (reference sequence). The CDR3 contains 13 residues. CDR3 residues: CASRSLGSYEQYF. CDR3 in DNA: TGTGCCAGTAGAAGTCTCGGCTCCTACGAGCAGTACTTC.

This clonotype has ten or more counts. This chain connects TRBV12-3 or TRBV12-4 to TRBJ2-1; D not certain. The CDR3 extends over 14 amino acids. The V end was cut by 5 bases, the J end by 8 bases, with 16 bases between. The CDR3 here is CASSVSIRLDEQFF. The CDR3 nucleotides are TGTGCCAGCAGTGTGTCTATCCGCTTGGATGAGCAGTTCTTC.

In its sample, this clonotype was seen many times. This chain connects TRBV24-1 to TRBJ2-1; 7 nucleotides agree with TRBD1. J was trimmed by 0 bases and V by 0 bases; bases with no gene match: 10. The CDR3 totals 19 residues. Germline values: CDR1 KGHDR, CDR2 SFDVKD. The DNA for the CDR3 is TGTGCCACCAGTGATTTGAAACGACGAGACAGGGCCTCCTACAATGAGCAGTTCTTC. Protein sequence: CATSDLKRRDRASYNEQFF.

This clonotype was seen only a few times. One junction end does not reproduce the germline sequence, and a read error may be involved. The rearrangement uses TRBV7-7 and TRBJ2-7; TRBD2 matches 8 bases. The germline V gene has CDR1 SSHAT and CDR2 FNYEAQ (reference sequence). The CDR3 runs 17 residues. The CDR3: CASSDNLTTSATYEQYF. In DNA form, the CDR3 reads TGTGCTAGCAGCGATAATCTTACGACTAGCGCTACCTACGAGCAGTACTTC. Full variable domain (missing parts from reference TRBV7-7 and TRBJ2-7): GAGVSQSPRYKVTKRGQDVTLRCDPISSHATLYWYQQALGQGPEFLTYFNYEAQPDKSGLPSDRFSAERPEGSISTLTIQRTEQRDSAMYRCASSDNLTTSATYEQYFGPGTRLTVT.

The chain carries TRBV6-1 and TRBJ2-4, with TRBD2 identical over 7 bases. Losses at the gene ends were 9 bases for V and 6 bases for J; bases not matched to a gene: 8. CDR3 length: 13 amino acids. In germline, CDR1 is MNHNS, CDR2 SASEGT. The CDR3 bases are TGTGCCAGTAGAGCGGGAAATCTAAACATTCAGTACTTC. Its protein product is CASRAGNLNIQYF.

This clonotype has at least ten counts. The genes are TRBV20-1 and TRBJ1-1; 10 nucleotides line up with TRBD1. The CDR3 runs to 14 residues. Per germline, CDR1 DFQATT and CDR2 SNEGSKA (reference sequence). V shed 5 bases and J 1 base; nucleotides not matched to a gene: 4. The CDR3 coding sequence is TGCAGTGCTGGGGACAGGGGACGGAACACTGAAGCTTTCTTT. Protein product: CSAGDRGRNTEAFF.

In its sample, this clonotype was seen many times. This sequence joins TRBV27 and TRBJ1-1, with D tentatively TRBD1 (6 bases). The CDR3 runs to 18 residues. V was shortened by 9 bases and J by 0 bases, with 26 bases between the two germline ends. Germline CDR1 reads MNHEY; CDR2 reads SMNVEV (reference sequence). CDR3 nucleotide sequence: TGTGCCAGAACTATTGACAGGATTAGAGGGAACCTGAACACTGAAGCTTTCTTT. It encodes CARTIDRIRGNLNTEAFF.

This clonotype was counted between two and nine times. V usage is TRBV7-3 and J usage is TRBJ2-1; D uncertain. This CDR3 region has 15 residues. CDR1 is SGHTA, CDR2 FQGTGA, per germline. V lost 5 bases and J lost 0, with 11 bases in between. CDR3 DNA sequence: TGTGCCAGCAGCCCAAGGGCGGTCTCCTACAATGAGCAGTTCTTC. Protein: CASSPRAVSYNEQFF. The full variable domain, in which reference TRBV7-3 and TRBJ2-1 provide the parts outside the CDR3, is GAGVSQTPSNKVTEKGKYVELRCDPISGHTALYWYRQSLGQGPEFLIYFQGTGAADDSGLPNDRFFAVRPEGSVSTLKIQRTERGDSAVYLCASSPRAVSYNEQFFGPGTRLTVL.